The clone carrying this TCR beta chain was counted at least ten times. The data were obtained in a study of regulatory T cells in long-lasting Graves disease. CDR3-region Arm-PCR and iRepertoire HTBI primers produced the TCR beta libraries. Using its own MiXCR run on the multiplex PCR reads, TCRdb lists one record per CDR3 protein. Here the sample spans hundreds of thousands of distinct CDR3 sequences, approximately 15% being singletons. Stated time point: newly diagnosed GD, antithyroid drugs for less than 3 months. The TCR library used RNA extracted from PBMCs. The CDR3 extends over 16 amino acids. The germline gives CDR1 MNHEY, CDR2 SMNVEV (reference sequence). V dropped 3 bases and J dropped 3 bases, with 15 bases sitting between them. These data were also filed under a second study, of T cells in Graves' hyperthyroidism and ophthalmopathy.

The receptor's source is a man aged 25-40 years with Graves disease. This chain uses TRBV27 with TRBJ2-1; D is undetermined. Here the sequenced sample was peripheral blood mononuclear cells (PBMCs), taken at new diagnosis, from a patient treated with antithyroid drugs. The CDR3 region has the DNA TGTGCCAGCAGTTTTGTCTCTCGGTCGGGCTACAATGAGCAGTTCTTC. It encodes CASSFVSRSGYNEQFF.